This TCR beta chain emerged from a study of early T cells in non-severe SARS-CoV-2 infection. On the study more broadly: Bulk RNA isolated from unsorted whole blood underwent sequencing; chains were not paired. Study-wide findings and caveats: Matching with VDJdb favored anti-spike CD8 responses (missing private and CD4 specificities).

From the 5' RACE reads, TCRdb called clonotypes with MiXCR, one entry per CDR3 protein. Of about 77,000 distinct CDR3 sequences listed, approximately 9.1% are singletons. On this clonotype: The antigen is not known.

Germline trimming cut 6 bases from V and 6 bases from J; bases unmatched to any gene: 13. Germline CDR1 and CDR2: MDHEN and SYDVKM. This CDR3 contains 17 residues. Sequences were obtained from whole blood. This TCR came from an adult who was a healthcare worker with PCR-confirmed SARS-CoV-2 infection or an uninfected control (not recorded which). V and J are TRBV28 and TRBJ2-4, with 11 bases matching TRBD1. CDR3 in amino acids: CASRPAQGQGVGNIQYF. In DNA, the CDR3 is TGTGCCAGCAGACCAGCCCAGGGACAGGGGGTAGGAAACATTCAGTACTTC.